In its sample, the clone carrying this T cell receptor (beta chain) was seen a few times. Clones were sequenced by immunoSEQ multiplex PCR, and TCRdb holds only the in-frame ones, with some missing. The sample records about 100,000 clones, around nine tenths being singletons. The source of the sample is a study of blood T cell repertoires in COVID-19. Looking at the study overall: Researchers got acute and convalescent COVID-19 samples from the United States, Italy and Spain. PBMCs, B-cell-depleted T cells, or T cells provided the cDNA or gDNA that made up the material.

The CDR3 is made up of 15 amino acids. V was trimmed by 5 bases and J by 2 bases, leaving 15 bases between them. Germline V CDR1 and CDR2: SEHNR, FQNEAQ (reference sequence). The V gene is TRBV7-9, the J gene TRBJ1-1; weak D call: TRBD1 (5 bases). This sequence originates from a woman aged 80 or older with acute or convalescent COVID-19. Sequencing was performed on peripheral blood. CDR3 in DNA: TGTGCCAGCAGCCCTTTAGGGGCGCGAAACACTGAAGCTTTCTTT. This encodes CASSPLGARNTEAFF.